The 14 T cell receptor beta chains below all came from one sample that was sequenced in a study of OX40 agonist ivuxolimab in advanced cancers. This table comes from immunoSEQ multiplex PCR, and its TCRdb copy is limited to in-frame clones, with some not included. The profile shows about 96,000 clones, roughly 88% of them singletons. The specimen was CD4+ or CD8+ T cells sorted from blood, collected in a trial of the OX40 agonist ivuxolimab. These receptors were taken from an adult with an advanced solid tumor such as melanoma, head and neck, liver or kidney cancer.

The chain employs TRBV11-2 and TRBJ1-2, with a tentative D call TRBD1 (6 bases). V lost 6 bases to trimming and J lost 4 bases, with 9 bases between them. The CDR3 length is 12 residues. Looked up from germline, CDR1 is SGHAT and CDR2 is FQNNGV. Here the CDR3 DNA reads TGTGCCAGCAGTCTAGGGGGCTATGGCTACACCTTC. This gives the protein CASSLGGYGYTF.

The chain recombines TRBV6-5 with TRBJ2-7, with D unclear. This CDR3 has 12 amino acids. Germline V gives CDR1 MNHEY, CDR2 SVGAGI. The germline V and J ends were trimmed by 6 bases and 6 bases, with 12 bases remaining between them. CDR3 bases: TGTGCCAGCAGCCGCTCTAGAGGCGAGCAGTACTTC. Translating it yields CASSRSRGEQYF.

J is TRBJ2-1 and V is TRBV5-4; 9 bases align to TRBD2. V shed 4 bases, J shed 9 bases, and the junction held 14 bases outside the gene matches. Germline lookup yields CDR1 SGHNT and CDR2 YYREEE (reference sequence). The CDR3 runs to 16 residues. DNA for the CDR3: TGTGCCAGCAGCAAGCGACTAGCGGACAGGAGGGGTGAGCAGTTCTTC. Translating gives CASSKRLADRRGEQFF.

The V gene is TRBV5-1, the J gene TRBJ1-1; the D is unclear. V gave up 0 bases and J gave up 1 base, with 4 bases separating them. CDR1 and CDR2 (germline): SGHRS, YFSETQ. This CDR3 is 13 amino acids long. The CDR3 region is CASSLGGNTEAFF. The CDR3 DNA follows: TGCGCCAGCAGCTTGGGTGGGAACACTGAAGCTTTCTTT.

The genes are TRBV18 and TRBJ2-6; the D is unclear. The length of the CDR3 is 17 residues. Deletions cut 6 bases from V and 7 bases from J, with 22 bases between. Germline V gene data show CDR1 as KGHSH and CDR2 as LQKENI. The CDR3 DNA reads TGTGCCAGCTCCCCGATTGTAGGACCTCTGGGAGCCAACGTCCTGACTTTC. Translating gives CASSPIVGPLGANVLTF.

The CDR3 DNA reads TGTGCCAGCAGCTTATTCCGGACTGAAGCTTTCTTT. The encoded protein is CASSLFRTEAFF. The chain carries TRBV7-6 and TRBJ1-1; D remains ambiguous. Germline assignment: CDR1 SGHVS and CDR2 FNYEAQ. The CDR3 covers 12 residues. V was cut by 2 bases and J by 5 bases, with 6 bases left in between. Together with reference TRBV7-6 and TRBJ1-1, the CDR3 gives the full variable domain: GAGVSQSPRYKVTKRGQDVALRCDPISGHVSLYWYRQALGQGPEFLTYFNYEAQQDKSGLPNDRFSAERPEGSISTLTIQRTEQRDSAMYRCASSLFRTEAFFGQGTRLTVV.

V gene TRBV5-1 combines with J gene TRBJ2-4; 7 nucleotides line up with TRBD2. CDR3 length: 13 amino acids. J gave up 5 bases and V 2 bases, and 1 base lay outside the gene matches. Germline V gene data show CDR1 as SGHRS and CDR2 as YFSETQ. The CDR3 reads CASSFAGENIQYF. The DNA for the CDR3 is TGCGCCAGCAGCTTCGCGGGGGAAAACATTCAGTACTTC.

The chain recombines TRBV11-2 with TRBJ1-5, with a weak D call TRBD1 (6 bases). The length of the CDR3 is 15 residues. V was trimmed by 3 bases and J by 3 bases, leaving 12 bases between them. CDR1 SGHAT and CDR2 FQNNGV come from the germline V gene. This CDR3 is CASSFGQSDNQPQHF. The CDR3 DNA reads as TGTGCCAGCAGCTTTGGACAGAGTGACAATCAGCCCCAGCATTTT.

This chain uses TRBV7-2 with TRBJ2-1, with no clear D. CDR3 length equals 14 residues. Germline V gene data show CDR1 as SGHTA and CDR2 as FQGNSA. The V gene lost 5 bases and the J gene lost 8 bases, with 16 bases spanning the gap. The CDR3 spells CASSRNAGMDEQFF. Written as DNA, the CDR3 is TGTGCCAGCAGCCGTAATGCAGGAATGGATGAGCAGTTCTTC.

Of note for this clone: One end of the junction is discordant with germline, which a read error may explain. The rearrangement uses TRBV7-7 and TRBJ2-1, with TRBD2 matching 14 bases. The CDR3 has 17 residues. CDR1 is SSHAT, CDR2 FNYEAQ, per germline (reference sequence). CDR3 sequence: CASSLRLAGGDYNEQFF. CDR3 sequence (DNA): TGTGCTAGCAGCTTACGACTAGCGGGAGGGGACTACAATGAGCAGTTCTTC.

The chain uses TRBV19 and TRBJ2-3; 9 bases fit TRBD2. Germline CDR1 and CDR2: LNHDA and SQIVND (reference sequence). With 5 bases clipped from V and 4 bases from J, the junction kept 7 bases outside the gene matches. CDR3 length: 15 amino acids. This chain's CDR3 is CASSVAAGGADTQYF. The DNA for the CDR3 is TGTGCCAGTAGTGTCGCGGCGGGAGGGGCAGATACGCAGTATTTT.

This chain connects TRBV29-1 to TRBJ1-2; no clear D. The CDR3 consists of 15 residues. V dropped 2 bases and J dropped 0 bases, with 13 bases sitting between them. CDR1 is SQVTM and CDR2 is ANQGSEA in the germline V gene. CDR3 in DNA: TGCAGCGTTGAAAGTACAAGTGTTTCTAACTATGGCTACACCTTC. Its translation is CSVESTSVSNYGYTF.

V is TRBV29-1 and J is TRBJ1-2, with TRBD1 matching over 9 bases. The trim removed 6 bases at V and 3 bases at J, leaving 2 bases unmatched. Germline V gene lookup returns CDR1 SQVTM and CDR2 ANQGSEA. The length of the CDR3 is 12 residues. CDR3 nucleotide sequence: TGCAGCGTACAGGGGGCTGACTATGGCTACACCTTC. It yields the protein CSVQGADYGYTF.

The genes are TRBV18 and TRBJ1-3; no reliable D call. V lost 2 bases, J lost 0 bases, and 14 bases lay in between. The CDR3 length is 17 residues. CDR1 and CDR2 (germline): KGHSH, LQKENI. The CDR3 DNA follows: TGTGCCAGCTCACCAAGGCGGGGTGAGAACTCTGGAAACACCATATATTTT. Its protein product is CASSPRRGENSGNTIYF.